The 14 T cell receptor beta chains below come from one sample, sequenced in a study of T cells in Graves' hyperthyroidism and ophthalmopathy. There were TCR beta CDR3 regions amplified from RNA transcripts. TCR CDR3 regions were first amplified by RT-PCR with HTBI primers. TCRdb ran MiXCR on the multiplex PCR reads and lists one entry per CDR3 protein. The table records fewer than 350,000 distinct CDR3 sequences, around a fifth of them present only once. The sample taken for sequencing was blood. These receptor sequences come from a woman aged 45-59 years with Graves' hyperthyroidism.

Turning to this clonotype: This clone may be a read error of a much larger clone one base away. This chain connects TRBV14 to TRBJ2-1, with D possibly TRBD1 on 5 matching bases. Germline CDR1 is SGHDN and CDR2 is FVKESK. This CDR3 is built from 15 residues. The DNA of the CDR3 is TGTGCCAGCAGCCAAGTCGTGGGGCCCTACAGTGAGCAGTTCTTC. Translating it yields CASSQVVGPYSEQFF.

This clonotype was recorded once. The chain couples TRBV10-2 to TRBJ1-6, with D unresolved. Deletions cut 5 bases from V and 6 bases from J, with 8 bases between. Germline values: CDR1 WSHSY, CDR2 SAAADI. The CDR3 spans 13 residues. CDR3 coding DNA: TGCGCCAGCAGTCCGACACTTAATTCACCCCTCCACTTT. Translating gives CASSPTLNSPLHF.

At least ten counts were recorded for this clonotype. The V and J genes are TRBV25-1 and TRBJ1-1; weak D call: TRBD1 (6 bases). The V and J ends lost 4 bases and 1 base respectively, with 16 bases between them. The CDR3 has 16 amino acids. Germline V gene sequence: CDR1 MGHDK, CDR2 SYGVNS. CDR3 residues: CASSGPTGIENTEAFF. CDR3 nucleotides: TGTGCCAGCAGTGGGCCCACAGGGATCGAGAACACTGAAGCTTTCTTT.

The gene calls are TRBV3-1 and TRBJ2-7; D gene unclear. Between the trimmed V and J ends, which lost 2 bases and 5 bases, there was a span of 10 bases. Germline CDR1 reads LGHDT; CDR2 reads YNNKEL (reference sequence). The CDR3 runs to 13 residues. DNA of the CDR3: TGTGCCAGCAGCCAATCGTATGAGGACGAGCAGTACTTC. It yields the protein CASSQSYEDEQYF.

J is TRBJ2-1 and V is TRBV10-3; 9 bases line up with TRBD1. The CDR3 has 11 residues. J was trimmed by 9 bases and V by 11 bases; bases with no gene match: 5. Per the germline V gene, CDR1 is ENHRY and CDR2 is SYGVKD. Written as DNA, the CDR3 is TGTGCCGTACAGGGGGCTATTGAGCAGTTCTTC. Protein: CAVQGAIEQFF.

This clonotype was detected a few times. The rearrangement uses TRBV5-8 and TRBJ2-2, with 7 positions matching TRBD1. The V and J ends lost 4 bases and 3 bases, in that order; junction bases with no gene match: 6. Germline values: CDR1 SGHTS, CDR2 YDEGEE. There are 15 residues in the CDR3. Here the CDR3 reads CASSPPGQYTGELFF. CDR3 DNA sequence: TGTGCCAGCAGCCCTCCGGGACAGTACACCGGGGAGCTGTTTTTT.

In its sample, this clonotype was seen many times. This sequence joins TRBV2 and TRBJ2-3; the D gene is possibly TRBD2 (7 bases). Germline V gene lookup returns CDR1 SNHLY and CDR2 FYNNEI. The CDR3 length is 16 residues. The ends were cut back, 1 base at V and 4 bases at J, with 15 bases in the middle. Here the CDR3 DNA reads TGTGCCAGCAGTGAAGGATTGAGGGGGGGAGCAGATACGCAGTATTTT. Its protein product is CASSEGLRGGADTQYF. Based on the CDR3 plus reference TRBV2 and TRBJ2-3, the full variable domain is EPEVTQTPSHQVTQMGQEVILRCVPISNHLYFYWYRQILGQKVEFLVSFYNNEISEKSEIFDDQFSVERPDGSNFTLKIRSTKLEDSAMYFCASSEGLRGGADTQYFGPGTRLTVL.

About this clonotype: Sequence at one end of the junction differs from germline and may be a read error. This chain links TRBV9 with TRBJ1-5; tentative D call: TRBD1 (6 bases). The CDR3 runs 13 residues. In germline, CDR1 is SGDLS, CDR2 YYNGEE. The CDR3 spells CAGSYRDNQPQHF. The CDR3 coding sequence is TGTGCCGGCAGCTACAGGGACAATCAGCCCCAGCATTTT.

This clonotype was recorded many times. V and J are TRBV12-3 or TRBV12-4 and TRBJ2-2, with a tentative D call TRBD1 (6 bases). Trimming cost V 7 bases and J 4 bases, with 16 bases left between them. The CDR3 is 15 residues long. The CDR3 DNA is TGTGCCAGCATATTCGGTACAGGGTTCACCGGGGAGCTGTTTTTT. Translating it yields CASIFGTGFTGELFF.

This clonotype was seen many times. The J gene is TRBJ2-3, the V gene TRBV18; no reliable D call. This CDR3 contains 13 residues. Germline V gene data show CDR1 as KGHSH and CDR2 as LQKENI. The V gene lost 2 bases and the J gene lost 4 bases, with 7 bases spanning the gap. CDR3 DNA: TGTGCCAGCTCACCATCGGCCCCAGATACGCAGTATTTT. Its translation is CASSPSAPDTQYF. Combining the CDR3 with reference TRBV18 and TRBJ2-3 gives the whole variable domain NAGVMQNPRHLVRRRGQEARLRCSPMKGHSHVYWYRQLPEEGLKFMVYLQKENIIDESGMPKERFSAEFPKEGPSILRIQQVVRGDSAAYFCASSPSAPDTQYFGPGTRLTVL.

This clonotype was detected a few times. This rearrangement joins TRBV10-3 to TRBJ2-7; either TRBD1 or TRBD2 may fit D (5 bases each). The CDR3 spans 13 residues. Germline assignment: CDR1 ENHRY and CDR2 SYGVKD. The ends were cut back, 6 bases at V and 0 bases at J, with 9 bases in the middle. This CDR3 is CAIRGDPSYEQYF. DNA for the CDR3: TGTGCCATCAGGGGGGATCCCTCCTACGAGCAGTACTTC.

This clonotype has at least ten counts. The CDR3 sequence is CASSPQGLAVYNEQFF. CDR3 nucleotides: TGTGCCAGCAGCCCACAGGGGCTGGCGGTATACAATGAGCAGTTCTTC. The chain links TRBV3-1 to TRBJ2-1, with 7 nucleotides matching TRBD1. The V segment lost 4 bases and the J segment 4 bases; nucleotides outside the gene matches: 10. This CDR3 contains 16 residues. Germline V gene data show CDR1 as LGHDT and CDR2 as YNNKEL (reference sequence).

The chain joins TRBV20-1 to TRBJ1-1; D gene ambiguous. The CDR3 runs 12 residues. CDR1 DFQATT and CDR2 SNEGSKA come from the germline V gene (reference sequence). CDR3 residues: CSPAGKNTEAFF. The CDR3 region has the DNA TGCAGCCCGGCGGGTAAGAACACTGAAGCTTTCTTT.

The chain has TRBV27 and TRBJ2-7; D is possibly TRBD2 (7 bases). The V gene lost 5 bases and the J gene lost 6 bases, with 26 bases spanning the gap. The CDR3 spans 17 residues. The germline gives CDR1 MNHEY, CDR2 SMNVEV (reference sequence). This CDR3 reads CASSLLKLGGQRSEQYF. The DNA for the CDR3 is TGTGCCAGCAGTCTATTAAAGTTGGGGGGGCAAAGGAGCGAGCAGTACTTC.